The text below deals with one T cell receptor beta chain. Sample time point: peripheral blood 6 weeks after treatment start. Diagnoses among patients were locally advanced or metastatic urothelial carcinoma. The sample belongs to a study of PD-L1 blockade in urothelial cancer. Study summary: From about 2014, patients received atezolizumab, given as 1,200 mg intravenously every 3 weeks. Before enrollment, 0 to 3 chemotherapy regimens had been given to patients.

CDR1 MNHNY and CDR2 SVGAGI come from the germline V gene (reference sequence). The CDR3 contains 14 residues. V lost 2 bases and J lost 4, with 11 bases in between. The method was immunoSEQ multiplex PCR; TCRdb's version includes in-frame clones alone and lacks a portion of them. The repertoire holds around 19,000 clones, with approximately 80% as singletons. The clonotype comes from a man aged 50-59 years with urothelial cancer. The material was PBMCs, obtained around atezolizumab (anti-PD-L1) treatment. The V gene is TRBV6-6, the J gene TRBJ2-5, with D hard to call. CDR3 in DNA: TGTGCCAGCAGTTACACAGCCTTATTAGAGACCCAGTACTTC. Residues: CASSYTALLETQYF.